The 27 T cell receptor beta chains presented below share a single source sample, sequenced in a study of CD8 T cells in Susac syndrome. An input of about 0.45 to 1 ug of RNA was subjected to reverse transcription using random hexamers. TCRdb re-called the immunoSEQ multiplex PCR reads with MiXCR, one entry per CDR3 protein. The data show roughly 200,000 distinct CDR3 sequences, 80% to 95% seen once. Sequenced material: CD4+ T cells from PBMCs. These receptor sequences come from a human donor in good health.

The chain couples TRBV29-1 to TRBJ1-3; D call uncertain. The length of the CDR3 is 14 residues. The V end was cut by 3 bases, the J end by 4 bases, with 13 bases between. Germline values: CDR1 SQVTM, CDR2 ANQGSEA. CDR3 sequence (DNA): TGCAGCGTTGATCCGTCTGGTGCAGGAAACACCATATATTTT. Its translation: CSVDPSGAGNTIYF.

This chain connects TRBV5-1 to TRBJ1-1; TRBD1 aligns across 7 bases. Germline V gene data show CDR1 as SGHRS and CDR2 as YFSETQ. This CDR3 region has 16 residues. The V and J ends lost 4 bases and 0 bases, in that order; junction bases with no gene match: 9. The CDR3 sequence is CASSPTGQTMNTEAFF. The CDR3 nucleotides read TGCGCCAGCAGCCCGACGGGACAGACAATGAACACTGAAGCTTTCTTT.

The chain employs TRBV5-1 and TRBJ2-7, with a weak D call TRBD1 (6 bases). The CDR3 runs 15 residues. Trimming left V 1 base short and J 3 bases short, with 14 bases between. Germline loops: CDR1 SGHRS, CDR2 YFSETQ. The CDR3 nucleotides are TGCGCCAGCAGCTTGCTACAGGGAACTAACTACGAGCAGTACTTC. It codes for CASSLLQGTNYEQYF.

This clonotype was found once. The rearrangement joins TRBV27 to TRBJ1-1; 9 positions match TRBD1. The V gene end was trimmed by 2 bases and the J gene end by 5 bases; junction bases not matched to a gene: 6. This CDR3 is built from 15 residues. Germline CDR1 is MNHEY and CDR2 is SMNVEV (reference sequence). CDR3 in amino acids: CASSLRQGGRTEAFF. Here the CDR3 DNA reads TGTGCCAGCAGTTTACGACAGGGGGGACGAACTGAAGCTTTCTTT.

This sequence joins TRBV5-1 and TRBJ2-5; tentative D call: TRBD2 (6 bases). The CDR3 contains 16 residues. Germline V CDR1 and CDR2: SGHRS, YFSETQ. The V end was cut by 3 bases, the J end by 5 bases, with 20 bases between. This CDR3 reads CASSSEGRDGGETQYF. The CDR3 DNA reads TGCGCCAGCAGCTCCGAGGGTAGGGACGGAGGGGAGACCCAGTACTTC.

The chain recombines TRBV4-2 with TRBJ1-2, with 11 positions matching TRBD1. V lost 0 bases to trimming and J lost 5 bases; unmatched junction nucleotides: 11. CDR3 size: 18 residues. CDR1 LGHNA and CDR2 YNFKEQ come from the germline V gene. CDR3 in DNA: TGTGCCAGCAGCCAAGATCTGTGGACAGGGGGCATCCTGTATGGCTACACCTTC. Amino acid sequence: CASSQDLWTGGILYGYTF.

The V and J genes are TRBV2 and TRBJ2-5, with unresolved D. Germline lookup yields CDR1 SNHLY and CDR2 FYNNEI. The CDR3 is 12 amino acids. V lost 9 bases, J lost 5 bases, and 13 bases lay in between. CDR3 DNA sequence: TGTGCCAGTTTCTCGTTGTGGGAGACCCAGTACTTC. Amino acid sequence: CASFSLWETQYF.

J is TRBJ2-2 and V is TRBV12-3 or TRBV12-4, with D unclear. The CDR3 runs to 12 residues. V was pared by 10 bases and J by 9 bases, with 15 bases between. CDR3 residues: CATRLWGRELFF. The CDR3 nucleotides are TGTGCCACTAGACTGTGGGGAAGGGAGCTGTTTTTT.

The chain uses TRBV5-1 and TRBJ2-2; D gene ambiguous. The germline V gene has CDR1 SGHRS and CDR2 YFSETQ. This CDR3 region has 15 residues. Trimming left V 0 bases short and J 5 bases short, with 11 bases between. As DNA, the CDR3 is TGCGCCAGCAGCTTGGCCGCGACCTCTACCGGGGAGCTGTTTTTT. Translation gives CASSLAATSTGELFF.

The chain links TRBV18 to TRBJ2-1; TRBD2 agrees at 13 bases. Trimming cost V 3 bases and J 5 bases; bases outside gene matches: 4. Per germline, CDR1 KGHSH and CDR2 LQKENI. CDR3 length: 16 amino acids. The CDR3 region has the DNA TGTGCCAGCTCACCCAGACTAGCGGGGGGAAACAATGAGCAGTTCTTC. Translating gives CASSPRLAGGNNEQFF.

The gene calls are TRBV28 and TRBJ1-6; TRBD1 aligns across 8 bases. Per germline, CDR1 MDHEN and CDR2 SYDVKM. The CDR3 runs 15 residues. J lost 9 bases, V lost 2 bases, and 6 bases had no gene match. In DNA, the CDR3 is TGTGCCAGCAGTTTACAGGGGGCTATAGCTTCACCCCTCCACTTT. This encodes CASSLQGAIASPLHF.

The chain couples TRBV7-2 to TRBJ2-3; D is unresolved. Germline lookup yields CDR1 SGHTA and CDR2 FQGNSA. Trimming removed 5 bases at V and 7 bases at J, with 7 bases between. The length of the CDR3 is 11 residues. The CDR3 sequence: CASSPSHTQYF. As DNA, the CDR3 is TGTGCCAGCAGCCCCTCCCATACGCAGTATTTT.

This clonotype was counted a single time. The chain is built from TRBV13 and TRBJ2-3; 8 bases agree with TRBD1. Trimming removed 1 base from V and 3 bases from J; junction bases left unmatched: 9. Germline V gene lookup returns CDR1 PRHDT and CDR2 FYEKMQ (reference sequence). This CDR3 has 17 amino acids. CDR3 amino acids: CASSLAVDREMTDTQYF. The CDR3 nucleotides are TGTGCCAGCAGCTTAGCGGTGGACAGGGAAATGACAGATACGCAGTATTTT.

This clonotype was picked up one time. The chain links TRBV12-3 or TRBV12-4 to TRBJ1-1, with D possibly TRBD1 on 5 matching bases. CDR3 length: 14 amino acids. Trimming took off 8 bases at V and 0 bases at J, with 13 bases between the two ends. CDR3 coding DNA: TGTGCCAGCCGCAGAGACAGCTTGAACACTGAAGCTTTCTTT. Its translation is CASRRDSLNTEAFF.

The chain joins TRBV29-1 to TRBJ2-7; D perhaps matches TRBD2 (6 bases). The ends were cut back, 4 bases at V and 4 bases at J, with 17 bases in the middle. CDR3 length: 14 residues. In germline, CDR1 is SQVTM, CDR2 ANQGSEA. CDR3 protein: CSVVSAGGGYEQYV. CDR3 nucleotide sequence: TGCAGCGTTGTTAGTGCCGGGGGAGGATACGAGCAGTACGTC.

The rearrangement links TRBV28 to TRBJ2-7; D is ambiguous. The CDR3 runs 15 residues. Germline CDR1 and CDR2: MDHEN and SYDVKM. Trimming pared 3 bases from V and 4 bases from J, leaving 16 bases between. CDR3 in DNA: TGTGCCAGCAGTTTTCTGGTCCAAAGAAAATACGAGCAGTACTTC. Translated: CASSFLVQRKYEQYF. Looking up the rest from reference TRBV28 and TRBJ2-7 gives the full variable domain: DVKVTQSSRYLVKRTGEKVFLECVQDMDHENMFWYRQDPGLGLRLIYFSYDVKMKEKGDIPEGYSVSREKKERFSLILESASTNQTSMYLCASSFLVQRKYEQYFGPGTRLTVT.

On this clonotype itself: The junction departs from the called germline gene at one end, perhaps through a read error. The gene calls are TRBV7-7 and TRBJ2-7; no firm D call. The CDR3 is 16 residues long. The germline V gene has CDR1 SSHAT and CDR2 FNYEAQ (reference sequence). CDR3 in amino acids: CASSFPTPPTLYEQYF. The CDR3 DNA sequence: TGTGCTAGCAGCTTCCCTACACCCCCCACCCTCTACGAGCAGTACTTC.

V usage is TRBV18 and J usage is TRBJ2-5; tentative D call: TRBD1 (6 bases). This CDR3 spans 14 amino acids. CDR1 and CDR2 from the germline V gene are KGHSH and LQKENI. V dropped 3 bases and J dropped 1 base, with 9 bases sitting between them. The CDR3 nucleotides are TGTGCCAGCTCACCTGGACAGCTCCAAGAGACCCAGTACTTC. Translating it yields CASSPGQLQETQYF.

The rearrangement uses TRBV12-3 or TRBV12-4 and TRBJ2-7; 8 positions match TRBD1. J gave up 6 bases and V 2 bases, and 9 bases lay outside the gene matches. This CDR3 contains 15 residues. This chain's CDR3 is CASSLRFRGPAEQYF. The CDR3 DNA reads as TGTGCCAGCAGTTTACGTTTCAGGGGGCCGGCCGAGCAGTACTTC.

The chain carries TRBV3-1 and TRBJ2-1; D possibly corresponds to TRBD2 (5 bases). Between the trimmed V and J ends, which lost 4 bases and 0 bases, there was a span of 13 bases. Germline V CDR1 and CDR2: LGHDT, YNNKEL (reference sequence). The CDR3 is made up of 16 amino acids. CDR3 DNA sequence: TGTGCCAGCAGCCTCTTGGGAGCCAGCTCCTACAATGAGCAGTTCTTC. Its translation is CASSLLGASSYNEQFF.

This clonotype was seen once. The rearrangement uses TRBV19 and TRBJ1-1; weak D call: TRBD1 (6 bases). Between the trimmed V and J ends, which lost 3 bases and 4 bases, there was a span of 12 bases. CDR3 size: 14 residues. Germline CDR1 LNHDA, CDR2 SQIVND (reference sequence). In nucleotides, the CDR3 is TGTGCCAGTAGTATCGGGGGGGCAGGCACTGAAGCTTTCTTT. It specifies CASSIGGAGTEAFF. Drawing the rest from reference TRBV19 and TRBJ1-1, the complete variable domain is DGGITQSPKYLFRKEGQNVTLSCEQNLNHDAMYWYRQDPGQGLRLIYYSQIVNDFQKGDIAEGYSVSREKKESFPLTVTSAQKNPTAFYLCASSIGGAGTEAFFGQGTRLTVV.

This sequence joins TRBV9 and TRBJ2-3; the D gene is possibly TRBD2 (7 bases). Trimming pared 1 base from V and 5 bases from J, leaving 14 bases between. There are 15 residues in the CDR3. The V gene's germline CDR1 is SGDLS and CDR2 YYNGEE. CDR3 nucleotide sequence: TGTGCCAGCAGCGTAAGTGGGGGGGCAATAGATACGCAGTATTTT. Translated, it gives CASSVSGGAIDTQYF.

The chain employs TRBV19 and TRBJ1-3; no reliable D call. CDR3 length equals 15 residues. Deletions cut 3 bases from V and 0 bases from J, with 9 bases between. From germline, CDR1 is LNHDA and CDR2 SQIVND (reference sequence). In DNA form, the CDR3 reads TGTGCCAGTAGTATTGACCCTGGCTCTGGAAACACCATATATTTT. Amino acid sequence: CASSIDPGSGNTIYF.

CDR3 loop: CSARTGSEKLFF. CDR3 coding DNA: TGCAGCGCCCGGACAGGGAGTGAAAAACTGTTTTTT. The rearrangement joins TRBV29-1 to TRBJ1-4, with 8 positions matching TRBD1. Germline CDR1 SQVTM, CDR2 ANQGSEA. CDR3 length: 12 residues. J was trimmed by 7 bases and V by 7 bases; bases with no gene match: 5.

The V gene is TRBV6-6, the J gene TRBJ1-6; 7 nucleotides line up with TRBD1. CDR3 length: 15 residues. The ends lost 8 bases at V and 10 bases at J; junction bases unmatched: 14. Per the germline V gene, CDR1 is MNHNY and CDR2 is SVGAGI (reference sequence). The CDR3 DNA is TGTGCCAGCGCCCAGGGGGGACGTTTAGGGTCACCCCTCCACTTT. Translation gives CASAQGGRLGSPLHF.

The chain carries TRBV5-1 and TRBJ2-7, with D unclear. CDR1 and CDR2 (germline): SGHRS, YFSETQ. Trimming shortened V by 0 bases and J by 2 bases, and 12 bases separated the two germline ends. The CDR3 consists of 15 residues. The CDR3 coding sequence is TGCGCCAGCAGCTTGGCCGATGCAGCCGCCTACGAGCAGTACTTC. Its protein product is CASSLADAAAYEQYF.

The rearrangement uses TRBV19 and TRBJ1-2, with TRBD1 as a possible D gene (5 bases). Germline CDR1 reads LNHDA; CDR2 reads SQIVND (reference sequence). V dropped 7 bases and J dropped 8 bases, with 17 bases sitting between them. The CDR3 extends over 13 amino acids. CDR3 in amino acids: CASTTGRRSGYTF. The CDR3, as DNA: TGTGCCAGTACCACGGGACGCCGGTCGGGCTACACCTTC. Full variable domain (remainder filled in from reference TRBV19 and TRBJ1-2): DGGITQSPKYLFRKEGQNVTLSCEQNLNHDAMYWYRQDPGQGLRLIYYSQIVNDFQKGDIAEGYSVSREKKESFPLTVTSAQKNPTAFYLCASTTGRRSGYTFGSGTRLTVV.